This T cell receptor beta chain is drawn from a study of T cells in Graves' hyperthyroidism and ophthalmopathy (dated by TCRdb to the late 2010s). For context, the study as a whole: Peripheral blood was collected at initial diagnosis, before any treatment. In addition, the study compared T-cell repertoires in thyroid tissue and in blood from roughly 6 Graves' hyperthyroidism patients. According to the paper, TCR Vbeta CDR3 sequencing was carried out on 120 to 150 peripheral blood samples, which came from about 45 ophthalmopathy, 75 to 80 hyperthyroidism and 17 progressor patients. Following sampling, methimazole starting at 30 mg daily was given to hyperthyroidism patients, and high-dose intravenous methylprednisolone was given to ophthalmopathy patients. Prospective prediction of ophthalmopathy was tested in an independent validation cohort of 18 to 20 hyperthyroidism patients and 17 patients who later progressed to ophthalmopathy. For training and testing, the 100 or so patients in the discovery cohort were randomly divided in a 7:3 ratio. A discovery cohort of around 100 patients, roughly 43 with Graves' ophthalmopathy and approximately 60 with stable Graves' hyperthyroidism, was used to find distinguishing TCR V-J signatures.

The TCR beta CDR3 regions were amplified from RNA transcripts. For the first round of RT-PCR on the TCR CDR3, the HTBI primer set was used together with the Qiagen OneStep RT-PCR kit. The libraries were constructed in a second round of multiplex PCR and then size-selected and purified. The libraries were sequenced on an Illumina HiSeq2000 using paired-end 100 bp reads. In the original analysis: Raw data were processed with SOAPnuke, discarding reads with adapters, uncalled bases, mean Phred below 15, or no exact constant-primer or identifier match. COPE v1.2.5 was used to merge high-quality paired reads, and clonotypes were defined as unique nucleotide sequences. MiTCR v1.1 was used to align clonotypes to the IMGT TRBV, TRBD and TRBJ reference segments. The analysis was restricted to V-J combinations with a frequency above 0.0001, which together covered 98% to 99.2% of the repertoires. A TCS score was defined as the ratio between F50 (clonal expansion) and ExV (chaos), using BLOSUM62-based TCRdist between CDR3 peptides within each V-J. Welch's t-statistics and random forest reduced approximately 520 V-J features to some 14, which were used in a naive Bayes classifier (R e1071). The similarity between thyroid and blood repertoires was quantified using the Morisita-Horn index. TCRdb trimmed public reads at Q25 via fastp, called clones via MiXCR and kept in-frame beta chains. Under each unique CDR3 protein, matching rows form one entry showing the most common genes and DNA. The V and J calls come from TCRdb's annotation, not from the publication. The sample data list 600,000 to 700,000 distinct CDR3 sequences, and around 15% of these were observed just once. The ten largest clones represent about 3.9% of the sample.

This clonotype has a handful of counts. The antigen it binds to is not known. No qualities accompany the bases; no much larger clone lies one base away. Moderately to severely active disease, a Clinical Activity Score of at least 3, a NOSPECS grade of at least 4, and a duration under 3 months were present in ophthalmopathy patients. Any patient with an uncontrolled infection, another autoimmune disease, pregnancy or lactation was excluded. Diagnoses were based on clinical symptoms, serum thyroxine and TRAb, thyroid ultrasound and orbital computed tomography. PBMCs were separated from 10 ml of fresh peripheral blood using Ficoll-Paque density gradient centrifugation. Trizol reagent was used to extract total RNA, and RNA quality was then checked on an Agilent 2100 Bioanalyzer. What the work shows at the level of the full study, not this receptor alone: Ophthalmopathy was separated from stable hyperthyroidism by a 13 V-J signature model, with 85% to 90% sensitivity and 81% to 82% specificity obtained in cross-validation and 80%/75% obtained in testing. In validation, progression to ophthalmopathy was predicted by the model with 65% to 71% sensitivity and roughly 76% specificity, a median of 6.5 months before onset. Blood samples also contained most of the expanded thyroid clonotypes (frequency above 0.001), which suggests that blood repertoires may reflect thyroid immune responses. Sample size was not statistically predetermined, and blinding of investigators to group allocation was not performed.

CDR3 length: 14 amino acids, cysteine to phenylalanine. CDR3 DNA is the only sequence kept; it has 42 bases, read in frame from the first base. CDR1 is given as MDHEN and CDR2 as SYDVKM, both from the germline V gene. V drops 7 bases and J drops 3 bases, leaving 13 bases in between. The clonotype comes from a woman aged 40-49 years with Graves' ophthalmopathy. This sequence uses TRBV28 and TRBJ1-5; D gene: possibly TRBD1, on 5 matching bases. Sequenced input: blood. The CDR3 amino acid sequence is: CASIPGGLNQPQHF. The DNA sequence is TGTGCCAGCATCCCCGGGGGTCTCAATCAGCCCCAGCATTTT.